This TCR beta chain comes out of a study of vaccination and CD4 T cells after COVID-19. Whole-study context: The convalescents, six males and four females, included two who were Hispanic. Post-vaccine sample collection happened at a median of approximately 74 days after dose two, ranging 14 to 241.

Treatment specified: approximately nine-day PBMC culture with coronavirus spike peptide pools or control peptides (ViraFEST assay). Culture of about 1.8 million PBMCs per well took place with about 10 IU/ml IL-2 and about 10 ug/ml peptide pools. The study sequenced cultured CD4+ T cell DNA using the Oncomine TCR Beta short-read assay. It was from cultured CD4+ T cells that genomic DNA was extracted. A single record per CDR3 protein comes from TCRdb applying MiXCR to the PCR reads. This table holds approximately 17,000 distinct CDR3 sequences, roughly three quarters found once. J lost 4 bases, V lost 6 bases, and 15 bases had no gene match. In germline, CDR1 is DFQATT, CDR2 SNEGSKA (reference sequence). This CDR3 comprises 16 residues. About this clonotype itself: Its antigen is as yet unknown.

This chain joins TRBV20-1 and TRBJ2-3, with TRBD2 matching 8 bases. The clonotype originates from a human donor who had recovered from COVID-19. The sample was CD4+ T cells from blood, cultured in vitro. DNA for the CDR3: TGCAGTGCCAATTCCTGGCAAGCGGGAGTTCCAGATACGCAGTATTTT. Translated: CSANSWQAGVPDTQYF.